Each of the 23 T cell receptor beta chains below was sequenced from the same sample in a study of blood T cells in healthy people across ages (dated by TCRdb to the mid-2010s). To prepare the library, 5' RACE was applied. For sequencing, an Illumina HiSeq 2500 was employed. A second PCR of about 6 to 12 cycles was run with a J-beta primer mix and a sample-barcoded 5' primer. TCRdb redid the processing of the public reads, applying fastp at Q25 and MiXCR, and retained in-frame beta chains. Rows are combined by CDR3 protein, so each entry shows the most common genes and DNA. The sample yields just over 1 million distinct CDR3 sequences; more than 35% were counted once. The top ten hold 18% of the sample. The sequenced material came from blood. These receptor sequences come from an older woman in good health.

The chain combines TRBV5-1 with TRBJ1-1; D unclear. Trimming left V 1 base short and J 9 bases short, with 19 bases between. This CDR3 region has 15 residues. Germline CDR1 is SGHRS and CDR2 is YFSETQ. The CDR3 region is CASSLSPSSGRQAFF. The DNA for the CDR3 is TGCGCCAGCAGCTTGTCCCCCTCGTCGGGCAGACAAGCTTTCTTT.

This clonotype was seen a few times. The CDR3 bases are TGTGCCAGCCGAAAACAAGAGACCCAGTACTTC. Protein sequence: CASRKQETQYF. V gene TRBV6-2 or TRBV6-3 combines with J gene TRBJ2-5, with D unresolved. V was cut by 8 bases and J by 2 bases, with 6 bases left in between. This CDR3 region has 11 residues. The germline CDR1 and CDR2 sequences are MNHEY and SVGEGT.

V is TRBV7-8 and J is TRBJ2-7, with 8 bases matching TRBD2. The CDR3 loop spans 16 amino acids. Germline loops: CDR1 SGHVS, CDR2 FQNEAQ. The V and J ends lost 5 bases and 2 bases, in that order; junction bases with no gene match: 11. CDR3 residues: CASSPISAGGTYEQYF. The DNA of the CDR3 is TGTGCCAGCAGCCCCATCTCGGCGGGAGGCACCTACGAGCAGTACTTC.

This clonotype was observed a few times. The rearrangement joins TRBV20-1 to TRBJ1-2, with 8 bases lining up with TRBD1. Germline V CDR1 and CDR2: DFQATT, SNEGSKA (reference sequence). The ends lost 1 base at V and 2 bases at J; junction bases unmatched: 9. The CDR3 is 16 amino acids. Here the CDR3 DNA reads TGCAGTGCTAGAGGCCAAGGACAGGGAACCAACTATGGCTACACCTTC. This encodes CSARGQGQGTNYGYTF.

As to this clonotype: One end of the junction varies from germline; a read error may be responsible. This chain joins TRBV27 and TRBJ2-5, with D uncertain. The CDR3 consists of 13 residues. From germline, CDR1 is MNHEY and CDR2 SMNVEV (reference sequence). Here the CDR3 reads CASSLTWQETQYF. The CDR3 nucleotides are TGCGCCAGCAGTTTAACCTGGCAAGAGACCCAGTACTTC.

This clonotype was picked up a small number of times. This sequence joins TRBV4-2 and TRBJ2-7; TRBD2 might be the D (7 bases). Germline V gene data show CDR1 as LGHNA and CDR2 as YNFKEQ. Trimming shortened V by 5 bases and J by 2 bases, and 16 bases separated the two germline ends. This CDR3 contains 15 residues. For the CDR3, the DNA is TGTGCCAGCAGCAAGGGGGGGCTATCCACCTACGAGCAGTACTTC. Protein sequence: CASSKGGLSTYEQYF.

This clonotype came up many times. The chain combines TRBV3-1 with TRBJ2-5; D remains unclear. CDR1 is LGHDT and CDR2 is YNNKEL in the germline V gene (reference sequence). The CDR3 runs 12 residues. Trimming pared 2 bases from V and 5 bases from J, leaving 6 bases between. This CDR3 reads CASSQIRETQYF. In nucleotides, the CDR3 is TGTGCCAGCAGCCAAATTCGGGAGACCCAGTACTTC.

The chain is built from TRBV5-6 and TRBJ2-4, with 8 bases matching TRBD2. The junction had 22 bases not matched to a gene; V was cut back by 5 bases and J by 15 bases. The CDR3 consists of 16 residues. Germline values: CDR1 SGHDT, CDR2 YYEEEE. The CDR3 coding sequence is TGTGCCAGCAGATACTCCACCGGGACTAGGGTCTACGAGCGGTACTTC. Translation: CASRYSTGTRVYERYF.

The chain links TRBV27 to TRBJ2-1; 8 bases agree with TRBD2. V gave up 8 bases and J gave up 7 bases; unmatched junction bases: 16. This CDR3 region has 16 residues. Looked up from germline, CDR1 is MNHEY and CDR2 is SMNVEV (reference sequence). The CDR3 is CASGPTPAGVWNEQFF. CDR3 bases: TGTGCCAGCGGTCCCACCCCAGCGGGAGTATGGAATGAGCAGTTCTTC.

The gene calls are TRBV9 and TRBJ2-1; D might be TRBD2 (5 bases). The CDR3 has 17 residues. CDR1 is SGDLS and CDR2 is YYNGEE in the germline V gene. Deletions cut 0 bases from V and 5 bases from J, with 18 bases between. CDR3 coding DNA: TGTGCCAGCAGCGTAGCCCCAGCGGATCGTTTTGACAATGAGCAGTTCTTC. Translated: CASSVAPADRFDNEQFF.

This clonotype was counted between two and nine times. The rearrangement links TRBV6-5 to TRBJ2-7, with a weak D call TRBD2 (6 bases). CDR1 is MNHEY and CDR2 is SVGAGI in the germline V gene. Deletions cut 0 bases from V and 0 bases from J, with 9 bases between. The CDR3 spans 15 residues. The CDR3 DNA sequence: TGTGCCAGCAGTTACTCGGGGGACTTCTCCTACGAGCAGTACTTC. Translated: CASSYSGDFSYEQYF.

This chain connects TRBV7-9 to TRBJ1-2; D remains unclear. The CDR3 loop spans 13 amino acids. Per germline, CDR1 SEHNR and CDR2 FQNEAQ (reference sequence). The germline V and J ends were trimmed by 5 bases and 7 bases, with 14 bases remaining between them. The CDR3, as DNA: TGTGCCAGCAGCCAAGACTACCAATCTGGCTACACCTTC. This translates into CASSQDYQSGYTF. The full variable domain, its missing parts supplied by reference TRBV7-9 and TRBJ1-2, is DTGVSQNPRHKITKRGQNVTFRCDPISEHNRLYWYRQTLGQGPEFLTYFQNEAQLEKSRLLSDRFSAERPKGSFSTLEIQRTEQGDSAMYLCASSQDYQSGYTFGSGTRLTVV.

The rearrangement uses TRBV12-3 or TRBV12-4 and TRBJ1-6; TRBD1 aligns across 7 bases. CDR3 length: 15 amino acids. V lost 6 bases to trimming and J lost 4 bases; unmatched junction nucleotides: 6. The CDR3 DNA reads TGTGCCAGCAGACCACCGGGACAGTATAATTCACCCCTCCACTTT. Its protein is CASRPPGQYNSPLHF.

J is TRBJ2-3 and V is TRBV27; the D gene could be TRBD1 or TRBD2 (5 bases each). The CDR3 has 15 amino acids. Trimming shortened V by 6 bases and J by 3 bases, and 16 bases separated the two germline ends. Germline V gene lookup returns CDR1 MNHEY and CDR2 SMNVEV (reference sequence). The CDR3 protein is CASSSAGDATDTQYF. In DNA, the CDR3 is TGTGCCAGCAGCTCCGCCGGGGACGCAACAGATACGCAGTATTTT.

The chain uses TRBV9 and TRBJ2-3; D call uncertain. From germline, CDR1 is SGDLS and CDR2 YYNGEE. The V and J ends lost 3 bases and 1 base respectively, with 6 bases between them. There are 13 residues in the CDR3. CDR3 nucleotide sequence: TGTGCCAGCAGCGACTTTCGCACAGATACGCAGTATTTT. Its protein is CASSDFRTDTQYF.

This clonotype was seen more than once but under ten times. V usage is TRBV27 and J usage is TRBJ2-1; 7 nucleotides line up with TRBD2. The length of the CDR3 is 15 residues. Trimming at V came to 2 bases and at J to 7 bases, leaving 8 bases not matched to a gene. Germline V gives CDR1 MNHEY, CDR2 SMNVEV (reference sequence). Here the CDR3 reads CASSLLVGGPNEQFF. CDR3 coding DNA: TGTGCCAGCAGTTTACTGGTGGGAGGGCCGAATGAGCAGTTCTTC.

The table lists this clonotype with a count of one. This chain links TRBV5-4 with TRBJ2-5; 9 bases are a match to TRBD2. CDR1 and CDR2 (germline): SGHNT, YYREEE (reference sequence). The V segment lost 1 base and the J segment 4 bases; nucleotides outside the gene matches: 17. The CDR3 consists of 19 residues. The CDR3 DNA reads TGTGCCAGCAGCTTGCTGAGACTAGCGGCAAGCAAGGGCCCAGAGACCCAGTACTTC. It encodes CASSLLRLAASKGPETQYF. The variable domain in full, with the rest retrieved from reference TRBV5-4 and TRBJ2-5, is ETGVTQSPTHLIKTRGQQVTLRCSSQSGHNTVSWYQQALGQGPQFIFQYYREEENGRGNFPPRFSGLQFPNYSSELNVNALELDDSALYLCASSLLRLAASKGPETQYFGPGTRLLVL.

V is TRBV29-1 and J is TRBJ2-4; tentatively, D is TRBD2 (6 bases). TRBJ2-7 explains the end of the DNA better; the J call may be wrong. The CDR3 is made up of 12 amino acids. Per the germline V gene, CDR1 is SQVTM and CDR2 is ANQGSEA. CDR3 loop: CSVGRESYEQYF. CDR3 DNA: TGCAGCGTTGGGAGGGAGTCCTACGAGCAGTACTTC.

This clonotype was counted a single time. The V gene is TRBV6-5, the J gene TRBJ2-1; 10 bases align to TRBD2. Gene TRBJ2-7 matches the end of the DNA better, so the J call may be wrong. The V gene's germline CDR1 is MNHEY and CDR2 SVGAGI. The CDR3 is made up of 20 amino acids. CDR3 sequence (DNA): TGTGCCAGCAGTTACTCGAGGCCTGGTCCACGGACTAGCGGTTACAATGAGCAGTACTTC. Translated, it gives CASSYSRPGPRTSGYNEQYF.

The V and J genes are TRBV27 and TRBJ1-4; tentatively, D is TRBD1 (6 bases). Trimming took 5 bases from V and 0 from J, leaving 10 bases between them. The CDR3 sequence is 15 residues long. CDR1 and CDR2 (germline): MNHEY, SMNVEV (reference sequence). The CDR3 sequence: CASSTRQATNEKLFF. The CDR3 region has the DNA TGTGCCAGCAGTACTCGACAGGCAACTAATGAAAAACTGTTTTTT.

This chain links TRBV14 with TRBJ2-4; TRBD1 aligns across 11 bases. Judging by the DNA end, TRBJ2-5 fits better; the J call may be wrong. Per the germline V gene, CDR1 is SGHDN and CDR2 is FVKESK. This CDR3 is built from 15 residues. This chain's CDR3 is CASSQGTGGAETQYF. For the CDR3, the DNA is TGTGCCAGCAGCCAAGGGACAGGGGGCGCAGAGACCCAGTACTTC.

V and J are TRBV9 and TRBJ2-2; D is possibly TRBD1 (5 bases). The CDR3 is made up of 18 amino acids. Germline-derived CDR1 and CDR2 are SGDLS and YYNGEE. V gave up 0 bases and J gave up 4 bases, with 19 bases separating them. CDR3 DNA: TGTGCCAGCAGCGTAGTAGCCCTGGAAGGGGCGTCCACCGGGGAGCTGTTTTTT. It codes for CASSVVALEGASTGELFF.

The rearrangement links TRBV12-3 or TRBV12-4 to TRBJ1-2, with 8 bases identical to TRBD1. V lost 3 bases to trimming and J lost 5 bases; unmatched junction nucleotides: 5. The CDR3 has 14 amino acids. The CDR3 DNA is TGTGCCAGCAGTTTGACCACAGGGGGGTATGGCTACACCTTC. It encodes CASSLTTGGYGYTF.